This T cell receptor (beta chain) was found in a study of cytomegalovirus exposure and HLA in healthy donors. About the research overall: Counted in an early data release were about 85 million unique TCRs from HLA-typed donors. General study results and limits: In all likelihood, a cluster of highly shared sequence variants was a sequencing artifact.

CDR3 length equals 14 residues. The ends were cut back, 0 bases at V and 3 bases at J, with 9 bases in the middle. Germline V CDR1 and CDR2: SNHLY, FYNNEI. Use of 60 Vbeta and 13 Jbeta primers characterized the PCR. Sequencing used immunoSEQ multiplex PCR; TCRdb keeps in-frame clones, though not all of them. This table has over 200,000 clones, over 80% appearing once. Points on this clone: What it binds is not known.

V usage is TRBV2 and J usage is TRBJ2-7; the D gene is possibly TRBD2 (5 bases). The clonotype originates from a woman aged 40 to 49 in good health and CMV-seropositive. The sequenced material came from PBMCs. The DNA for the CDR3 is TGTGCCAGCAGTGAAGCGCTAGGACTCTACGAGCAGTACTTC. This encodes CASSEALGLYEQYF.